The next 15 T cell receptor beta chains were all read from a single sample in a study of early T cells in non-severe SARS-CoV-2 infection. TCRdb used MiXCR to reprocess the 5' RACE reads, holding one entry per CDR3 protein. The sample shows around 58,000 distinct CDR3 sequences, approximately 15% of them seen only once. This specimen was whole blood, taken at baseline. The receptors come from an adult who was a healthcare worker with PCR-confirmed SARS-CoV-2 infection or an uninfected control (not recorded which).

There are many counts of this clonotype. The V and J genes are TRBV28 and TRBJ1-2; D gene ambiguous. Looked up from germline, CDR1 is MDHEN and CDR2 is SYDVKM. The CDR3 runs to 14 residues. V was trimmed by 8 bases and J by 0 bases, leaving 13 bases between them. CDR3 nucleotides: TGTGCCAGCCAAATGGGCAGCACTAACTATGGCTACACCTTC. Translated: CASQMGSTNYGYTF.

V is TRBV5-1 and J is TRBJ2-5, with 8 bases lining up with TRBD2. The CDR3 is made up of 14 amino acids. V was pared by 5 bases and J by 5 bases, with 8 bases of the junction left unmatched. The germline V gene has CDR1 SGHRS and CDR2 YFSETQ. CDR3 DNA: TGCGCCAGCAGTACCGGGACTAGGATGGAGACCCAGTACTTC. Translated: CASSTGTRMETQYF. Full variable domain (outside the CDR3, taken from reference TRBV5-1 and TRBJ2-5): KAGVTQTPRYLIKTRGQQVTLSCSPISGHRSVSWYQQTPGQGLQFLFEYFSETQRNKGNFPGRFSGRQFSNSRSEMNVSTLELGDSALYLCASSTGTRMETQYFGPGTRLLVL.

V gene TRBV12-3 or TRBV12-4 combines with J gene TRBJ2-3; D not certain. V lost 6 bases to trimming and J lost 4 bases, with 17 bases between them. The CDR3 sequence is 15 residues long. CDR3 amino acids: CASRHNWVNADTQYF. The CDR3 DNA sequence: TGTGCCAGCAGACACAATTGGGTCAACGCAGATACGCAGTATTTT.

The chain links TRBV5-1 to TRBJ2-3; D is ambiguous. The CDR3 totals 15 residues. Per the germline V gene, CDR1 is SGHRS and CDR2 is YFSETQ. V was pared by 7 bases and J by 4 bases, with 19 bases between. CDR3 sequence reads: CASSLLGLAADTQYF. DNA for the CDR3: TGCGCCAGCTCCCTATTGGGCCTCGCGGCAGATACGCAGTATTTT.

The chain carries TRBV11-2 and TRBJ2-7; the match to TRBD1 covers 8 bases. The CDR3 has 15 residues. Trimming took 5 bases from V and 2 from J; bases not matched to a gene: 8. CDR1 and CDR2 from the germline V gene are SGHAT and FQNNGV. The CDR3 DNA reads as TGTGCCAGCAGCCCTCTGACAGGGGAGACCTACGAGCAGTACTTC. Its translation is CASSPLTGETYEQYF. Filled out from reference TRBV11-2 and TRBJ2-7, the complete variable domain reads EAGVAQSPRYKIIEKRQSVAFWCNPISGHATLYWYQQILGQGPKLLIQFQNNGVVDDSQLPKDRFSAERLKGVDSTLKIQPAKLEDSAVYLCASSPLTGETYEQYFGPGTRLTVT.

This chain uses TRBV10-1 with TRBJ2-3, with D maybe TRBD1 (6 bases). Trimming stripped 6 bases from V and 2 bases from J, with 12 bases between. CDR1 and CDR2 from the germline V gene are WNHNN and SYGVQD (reference sequence). The CDR3 covers 14 residues. The CDR3 is CASRKDSATDTQYF. CDR3 DNA: TGCGCCAGCAGAAAGGACAGTGCCACAGATACGCAGTATTTT.

The chain links TRBV5-1 to TRBJ1-2; D not resolved. Trimming removed 7 bases at V and 1 base at J, with 17 bases between. Germline CDR1 and CDR2: SGHRS and YFSETQ. The CDR3 is 15 residues long. CDR3 nucleotides: TGCGCCAGCTCGGACGGAGGAGTTCTTAACTATGGCTACACCTTC. Translated, it gives CASSDGGVLNYGYTF.

This clonotype was observed a few times. The rearrangement joins TRBV7-2 to TRBJ2-5, with D uncertain. Germline CDR1 is SGHTA and CDR2 is FQGNSA. This CDR3 is 14 amino acids long. Trimming took off 0 bases at V and 4 bases at J, with 9 bases between the two ends. In DNA, the CDR3 is TGTGCCAGCAGCTTAGCTGGCCCACGAGAGACCCAGTACTTC. Translated, it gives CASSLAGPRETQYF.

The rearrangement joins TRBV5-1 to TRBJ2-3, with 7 bases aligning to TRBD2. With V trimmed by 3 bases and J by 2 bases, 9 bases remained unmatched. The length of the CDR3 is 16 residues. Germline V gene sequence: CDR1 SGHRS, CDR2 YFSETQ. CDR3 region: CASSWGGGSNTDTQYF. The CDR3 DNA reads TGCGCCAGCAGCTGGGGCGGCGGGAGTAACACAGATACGCAGTATTTT.

The chain links TRBV28 to TRBJ2-7; D might be TRBD1 or TRBD2, each matching 5 bases. V was clipped by 7 bases and J by 6 bases, with 16 bases between them. The CDR3 has 13 residues. In germline, CDR1 is MDHEN, CDR2 SYDVKM. The CDR3 DNA is TGTGCCAGCACCTGGGACCCCACCCCCGAGCAGTACTTC. This sequence encodes CASTWDPTPEQYF.

This clonotype has more than one count but fewer than ten. The chain joins TRBV28 to TRBJ2-1; possible D gene TRBD1, 6 bases. The CDR3 spans 13 residues. Germline V gives CDR1 MDHEN, CDR2 SYDVKM. V lost 3 bases and J lost 9, with 12 bases in between. The CDR3 is CASSLIGGAEQFF. Here the CDR3 DNA reads TGTGCCAGCAGTTTGATTGGGGGCGCTGAGCAGTTCTTC.

This clonotype was observed a handful of times. This chain uses TRBV5-1 with TRBJ1-1, with 11 nucleotides matching TRBD1. V dropped 4 bases and J dropped 4; count of bases not matched to a gene: 9. Germline-derived CDR1 and CDR2 are SGHRS and YFSETQ. The CDR3 has 16 residues. CDR3 in amino acids: CASSLAPGTGGTEAFF. The CDR3 DNA sequence: TGCGCCAGCAGCCTCGCACCCGGGACAGGGGGCACTGAAGCTTTCTTT.

This clonotype was observed a few times. The rearrangement uses TRBV29-1 and TRBJ2-3, with D possibly being TRBD1 (6 bases). The germline CDR1 and CDR2 sequences are SQVTM and ANQGSEA. Trimming removed 1 base from V and 4 bases from J, with 15 bases in between. The length of the CDR3 is 15 residues. CDR3 coding DNA: TGCAGCGTTGAAGCCCCCACAGGGTCGCCAGATACGCAGTATTTT. It codes for CSVEAPTGSPDTQYF.

The V call is TRBV27, the J call TRBJ1-2; TRBD1 is a possible D gene (6 bases). The V end lost 6 bases, the J end lost 4 bases, and 9 bases lay between the germline ends. The CDR3 is made up of 12 amino acids. In germline, CDR1 is MNHEY, CDR2 SMNVEV (reference sequence). The CDR3 DNA follows: TGTGCCAGCAGGGACAGTTTCTATGGCTACACCTTC. Translated: CASRDSFYGYTF.

DNA of the CDR3: TGCGCCAGCAGCTTCGGGGGGGATATCGAAGAGACCCAGTACTTC. It yields the protein CASSFGGDIEETQYF. The rearrangement links TRBV5-1 to TRBJ2-5, with 8 positions matching TRBD2. V lost 2 bases and J lost 3; bases outside the gene matches: 6. The germline V gene has CDR1 SGHRS and CDR2 YFSETQ. The CDR3 contains 15 residues.